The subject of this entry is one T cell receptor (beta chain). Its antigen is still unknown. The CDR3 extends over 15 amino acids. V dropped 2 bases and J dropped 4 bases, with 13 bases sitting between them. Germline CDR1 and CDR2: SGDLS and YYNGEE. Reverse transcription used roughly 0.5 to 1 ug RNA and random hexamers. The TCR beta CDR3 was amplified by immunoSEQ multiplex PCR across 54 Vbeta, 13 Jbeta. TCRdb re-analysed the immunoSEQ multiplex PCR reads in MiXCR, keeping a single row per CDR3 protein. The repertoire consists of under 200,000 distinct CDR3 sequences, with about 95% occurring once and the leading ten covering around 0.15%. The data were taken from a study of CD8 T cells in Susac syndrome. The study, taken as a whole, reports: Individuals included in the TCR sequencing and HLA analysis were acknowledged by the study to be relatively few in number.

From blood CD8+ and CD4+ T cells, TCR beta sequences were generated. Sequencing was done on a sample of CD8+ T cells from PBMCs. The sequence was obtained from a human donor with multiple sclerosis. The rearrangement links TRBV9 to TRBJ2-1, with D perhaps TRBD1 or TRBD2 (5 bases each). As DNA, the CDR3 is TGTGCCAGCAGCGTTGGCCTGGGGGTTTACAATGAGCAGTTCTTC. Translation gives CASSVGLGVYNEQFF.